This T cell receptor (beta chain) originates from a study of cytomegalovirus exposure and HLA in healthy donors. Primers for the PCR totalled 60 Vbeta and 13 Jbeta. Sequenced by immunoSEQ multiplex PCR; TCRdb stores in-frame clones only, minus some. The sample records 100,000 to 130,000 clones, roughly 72% being singletons. In this sample, this clone turned up once. The CDR3 length is 15 residues. CDR1 and CDR2 from the germline V gene are SGDLS and YYNGEE. V lost 1 base and J lost 5, with 13 bases in between. The chain employs TRBV9 and TRBJ2-1; perhaps TRBD2 as D (5 bases). This TCR was sampled from a man between 25 and 39 years old in good health and CMV-seronegative. Sequencing was done on a sample of PBMCs. The CDR3 spells CASSVQSVGDNEQFF. CDR3 nucleotides: TGTGCCAGCAGCGTACAATCGGTCGGGGACAATGAGCAGTTCTTC.